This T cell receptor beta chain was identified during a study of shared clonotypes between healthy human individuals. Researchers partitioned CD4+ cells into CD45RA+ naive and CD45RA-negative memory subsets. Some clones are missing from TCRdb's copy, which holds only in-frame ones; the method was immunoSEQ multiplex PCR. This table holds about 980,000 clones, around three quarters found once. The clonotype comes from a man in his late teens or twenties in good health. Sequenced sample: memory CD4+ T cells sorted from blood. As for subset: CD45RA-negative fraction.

The CDR3 DNA follows: TGTGCCAGCAGCCAAGGCACCGGGACAGGGGAGCATAAACTGTTTTTT. Its translation: CASSQGTGTGEHKLFF. J is TRBJ1-4 and V is TRBV4-2, with TRBD1 matching 10 bases. This CDR3 is built from 16 residues. V was clipped by 1 base and J by 11 bases; unmatched bases: 10. The V gene's germline CDR1 is LGHNA and CDR2 YNFKEQ.